This record looks at one T cell receptor (beta chain) sequence and its context. Its antigen remains unknown. This specimen belongs to a study of CD8 T cells in ankylosing spondylitis. Overall study results and limits: Disease-linked clones reportedly concentrated significantly in matched ankylosing spondylitis synovial fluid. Clones linked to the disease showed a CD8+ phenotype. They occurred at relatively low frequencies in peripheral blood. Certain motif variants had earlier appeared in reactive arthritis synovial fluid and blood. A motif of roughly eight highly homologous TCR beta variants was seen as apparently characteristic of ankylosing spondylitis blood.

V shed 6 bases and J 3 bases; nucleotides not matched to a gene: 22. The V gene's germline CDR1 is WNHNN and CDR2 SYGVQD (reference sequence). This CDR3 has 20 residues. TCR beta libraries were made by quantitative 5'-RACE with molecular barcodes. TCRdb reanalysed the 5' RACE reads using MiXCR and keeps one entry per CDR3 protein. This sample has 250,000 to 350,000 distinct CDR3 sequences, with 7.5% to 9% found just once. Sequenced input: blood, either unsorted or a sorted T cell fraction (not recorded which). V usage is TRBV10-1 and J usage is TRBJ2-1; 8 bases are shared with TRBD2. The clonotype was recovered from a male donor with ankylosing spondylitis. CDR3 amino acids: CASRDRRQMGLGRGYNEQFF. For the CDR3, the DNA is TGCGCCAGCAGAGACAGGAGACAGATGGGACTAGGCAGAGGCTACAATGAGCAGTTCTTC.